These 11 T cell receptor beta chains share one sample of origin, sequenced in a study of beta chain features in type 1 diabetes (dated by TCRdb to the late 2010s). Beyond this particular receptor, the publication reports: Type 1 diabetes patients showed a moderate but significant shortening of TCRB CDR3 length in all four CD4+ subsets.

Library prep was done by the immunoSEQ multiplex PCR assay. The entire amount of isolated RNA was reverse transcribed using the High Capacity cDNA Reverse Transcription Kit, so the sequenced TCRB transcripts were expressed ones. Here the immuneACCESS table is served through TCRdb, limited to in-frame sequences with V and J called. Missing clones are a known gap in these copies; in checked studies unresolved V genes cover under half, and the rest lacks a known reason. The sample contains some 44,000 clones, approximately 68% of them found a single time. Clones ranked in the top ten supply approximately 2% of the sample. For these TCRs, the target antigens are not known. The material sequenced was Tregs from blood. Per the publication, the cell subset or site label means: regulatory CD4+ T cells. The receptors come from a woman aged 18-29 years with type 1 diabetes.

The chain couples TRBV5-1 to TRBJ2-2; 7 bases fit TRBD2. This CDR3 is built from 16 residues. Germline V gives CDR1 SGHRS, CDR2 YFSETQ. The junction had 8 bases not matched to a gene; V was cut back by 0 bases and J by 6 bases. CDR3 nucleotides: TGCGCCAGCAGCTTGGCAAAGGGAGGGCCATCCGGGGAGCTGTTTTTT. Translating it yields CASSLAKGGPSGELFF.

The rearrangement uses TRBV28 and TRBJ1-5; no definite D call. Germline V gives CDR1 MDHEN, CDR2 SYDVKM. This CDR3 is 12 amino acids long. V was pared by 6 bases and J by 4 bases, with 7 bases between. In DNA, the CDR3 is TGTGCCAGCAGGACTCTTAATCAGCCCCAGCATTTT. Encoded protein: CASRTLNQPQHF.

The chain links TRBV21-1 to TRBJ1-5; the table names TRBD1, a call not compared with the DNA. TRBV21-1 is termed a pseudogene. CDR3 length equals 22 residues. The CDR3 protein is CASSKVPSTGTGGLHSNQPQHF. CDR3 bases: TGTGCCAGCAGCAAAGTCCCTTCCACCGGGACAGGGGGCCTACATAGCAATCAGCCCCAGCATTTT.

Turning to this clone: One end of the junction fails to match germline, which may point to a read error. V usage is TRBV6-1 and J usage is TRBJ1-2, with a tentative D call TRBD1 (5 bases). The CDR3 length is 14 residues. CDR1 is MNHNS and CDR2 is SASEGT in the germline V gene. In DNA, the CDR3 is TGTGCCAGCAGCGAAGAGGGGACTAACTATGGCTACACCTTC. Its protein is CASSEEGTNYGYTF.

CDR3 bases: TGTGCCAGCAGCCCTGCACAGAGCTCCTACGAGCAGTACTTC. Protein: CASSPAQSSYEQYF. The V call is TRBV7-2, the J call TRBJ2-7, with D uncertain. The germline V gene encodes CDR1 SGHTA and CDR2 FQGNSA. The CDR3 is 14 amino acids. V lost 5 bases and J 0 bases, leaving 11 bases between the germline ends.

This chain connects TRBV5-1 to TRBJ1-1, with 7 bases matching TRBD1. The CDR3 runs 14 residues. V lost 3 bases to trimming and J lost 2 bases; unmatched junction nucleotides: 4. Germline CDR1 is SGHRS and CDR2 is YFSETQ. CDR3 region: CASSSWDRNTEAFF. The CDR3 nucleotides read TGCGCCAGCAGCTCGTGGGACAGAAACACTGAAGCTTTCTTT.

V usage is TRBV2 and J usage is TRBJ2-5, with D tentatively TRBD2 (5 bases). From germline, CDR1 is SNHLY and CDR2 FYNNEI. The V end lost 8 bases, the J end lost 1 base, and 20 bases lay between the germline ends. There are 16 residues in the CDR3. CDR3 amino acids: CASGLRAWRTQETQYF. The CDR3 DNA is TGTGCCAGCGGGTTGAGGGCCTGGCGGACCCAAGAGACCCAGTACTTC.

The chain carries TRBV18 and TRBJ2-7, with no clear D. The CDR3 sequence is 15 residues long. The V and J ends lost 5 bases and 2 bases respectively, with 16 bases between them. Germline CDR1 is KGHSH and CDR2 is LQKENI. CDR3 loop: CASSYSPDRTYEQYF. The DNA of the CDR3 is TGTGCCAGCTCATATAGCCCAGACCGAACCTACGAGCAGTACTTC.

This chain connects TRBV2 to TRBJ1-1, with D unresolved. The CDR3 has 14 residues. In germline, CDR1 is SNHLY, CDR2 FYNNEI. V was clipped by 4 bases and J by 5 bases, with 14 bases between them. Here the CDR3 reads CASSVRGSRTEAFF. CDR3 nucleotide sequence: TGTGCCAGCAGTGTAAGAGGTTCGAGGACTGAAGCTTTCTTT.

This clone has a handful of counts. The CDR3 nucleotides read TGTGCCATCAGTGGCGGGGAGAACACAGATACGCAGTATTTT. Protein product: CAISGGENTDTQYF. This chain joins TRBV10-3 and TRBJ2-3, with D possibly being TRBD2 (6 bases). Germline V gene sequence: CDR1 ENHRY, CDR2 SYGVKD. The CDR3 contains 14 residues. V was shortened by 4 bases and J by 2 bases, with 10 bases between the two germline ends.

The chain uses TRBV5-1 and TRBJ2-5; D uncertain. The V end lost 4 bases, the J end lost 4 bases, and 20 bases lay between the germline ends. Germline V gene lookup returns CDR1 SGHRS and CDR2 YFSETQ. CDR3 length equals 16 residues. The chain's CDR3 is CASSLGIAPPGETQYF. The DNA for the CDR3 is TGCGCCAGCAGCCTGGGGATAGCCCCCCCGGGAGAGACCCAGTACTTC.